Each of the 2 T cell receptor beta chains below was sequenced from the same sample in a study of sequential checkpoint blockade in melanoma. Sequenced by immunoSEQ multiplex PCR; TCRdb stores in-frame clones only, minus some. The sample holds about 28,000 clones; 70% to 85% are singletons and the top ten take about an eighth. Treatment noted: randomized to nivolumab then ipilimumab (arm A) or the reverse (arm B). This specimen consisted of CD8+ T cells sorted from blood (inferred from file names), obtained from a patient given nivolumab and ipilimumab in sequence. The receptors derive from a human donor with melanoma.

This chain uses TRBV2 with TRBJ1-5; 7 nucleotides line up with TRBD1. Losses at the gene ends were 4 bases for V and 6 bases for J; bases not matched to a gene: 9. This CDR3 comprises 15 residues. CDR1 and CDR2 (germline): SNHLY, FYNNEI. In nucleotides, the CDR3 is TGTGCCAGCAGTGGGTGGGACAGCGAGAGTCAGCCCCAGCATTTT. It is translated as CASSGWDSESQPQHF.

V and J are TRBV4-3 and TRBJ2-7; D gene unclear. V lost 0 bases and J 2 bases, leaving 11 bases between the germline ends. The CDR3 runs 15 residues. Germline CDR1 is LGHNA and CDR2 is YSLEER. CDR3 sequence reads: CASSQDLGRTYEQYF. The DNA of the CDR3 is TGCGCCAGCAGCCAAGATCTTGGCAGAACCTACGAGCAGTACTTC.